This T cell receptor beta chain was captured in a study of beta chain features in type 1 diabetes (dated by TCRdb to 2017 to 2018). For the wider study: Mean age, gender distribution, total cell number and subset yield did not differ between patients and healthy donors. In the study, recently diagnosed type 1 diabetes patients and matched healthy donors were compared on the TCRB repertoires of their sorted circulating CD4+ T cell subsets. Whereas all 28 donors provided naive and central memory subsets, regulatory and stem cell-like memory subsets were isolated from just 8 patients and roughly eight healthy donors. Across all samples, fewer than 110,000,000 sorted cells were examined, and cell number per subset correlated strongly with RNA yield. General study outcomes and caveats: PCR may preferentially amplify shorter templates, but because patient and control samples were amplified and corrected together, any resulting skew would affect both groups equally. Patients with type 1 diabetes made fewer insertions and deleted more nucleotides at VDJ recombination sites, implying thymic rearrangement abnormalities. Naive, central memory and regulatory TCRB repertoires appeared more similar among patients than among healthy donors. Because small numbers of individuals were included in the HLA sub-analyses, any influence of HLA type on TCRB rearrangement was left unresolved. Because cDNA rather than genomic DNA was sequenced, highly expressing activated cells could have been over-represented, although no difference in activation and CD3 levels was found between groups. In all four CD4+ subsets, TCRB CDR3 length was moderately but significantly shorter in type 1 diabetes patients.

There are a few counts of this clone. Which antigen it targets is not known. Base quality data are lacking; no much larger clone is found one base away. The High Capacity cDNA Reverse Transcription Kit was used to reverse transcribe all of the isolated RNA, meaning that expressed TCRB transcripts were what got sequenced. Deep immunoSEQ sequencing was applied to naive, central memory and regulatory T cell samples, giving an average of roughly 3.6 million total reads per sample. After sorted cells were lysed in RLT buffer, RNA was extracted with DNase-treated RNeasy Micro or Mini kits, with the choice depending on cell number. To prevent cross-contamination, every cell subset was processed on its own, while patient and healthy donor samples were processed together. Using the immunoSEQ multiplex PCR, TCRB sequences were amplified from cDNA into 87-bp fragments spanning the CDR3 region. Sequencing of the amplicons was performed on the Illumina HiSeq platform. Processing in the source paper ran as follows. PCR bias was computationally corrected using synthetic template baselines, reads within Hamming distance 2 were collapsed, and singletons that could not be merged were discarded. Reads were aligned to IMGT to assign V, D and J genes, CDR3 length, and insertions or deletions at six rearrangement sites. Within each subset, clonotype counts were normalized to the number of sorted cells before true diversity and Gini coefficients were calculated with the tcR R package. The overlap coefficient, calculated on TCRB nucleotide sequences, was used to measure repertoire sharing. In TCRdb, the immuneACCESS table is reduced to in-frame sequences with V and J assigned. These tables do not hold every clone; where another copy was compared, an unresolved V gene accounts for under half, and the others remain unexplained. V and J calls and clone size are those listed in that table; D and trimming were worked out from the DNA. Counted in this sample were roughly 140,000 clones; about 8.1% of them appeared once. Of the sample, almost 0.65% falls within the top ten clones.

Each donor gave one peripheral blood draw, approximately 110 mL on average, collected into heparinised tubes. Naive, central memory, regulatory and stem cell-like memory CD4+ T cells were sorted on a BD FACSAria II using a panel including CD45RO, CCR7, CD25, CD127, CD95 and CD27. Purity was above 95% for every sorted population. PBMCs were isolated immediately by Lymphoprep density gradient centrifugation and stained directly without culture. So that batch effects would be minimized, each experiment stained and sorted samples in pairs, pairing one healthy donor with one patient. From cysteine to phenylalanine, the CDR3 is 15 amino acids long. Just the 45-base CDR3 DNA is kept, in frame starting at base 1. CDR1 and CDR2, looked up from the germline V gene, are SGHNT and YENEEA. After removal of 4 bases from V and 4 bases from J, the junction retains 5 bases not matched to a gene.

The sample consisted of central memory CD4+ T cells from blood. This clonotype was sampled from a man in his late teens or twenties in good health. The rearranged segments are TRBV11-3 and TRBJ2-2; TRBD1 fits 8 bases in the junction. The sequence in DNA is TGTGCCAGCAGCTCGCAACAGGGGGTCACCGGGGAGCTGTTTTTT. It specifies CASSSQQGVTGELFF.